The 4 T cell receptor beta chains below come from one sample, sequenced in a study of control samples from healthy donors and cancer patients. Assay used: immunoSEQ multiplex PCR; TCRdb lists only in-frame clones, some missing. Among 130,000 to 150,000 clones listed, roughly 94% were seen once. The sequenced material came from PBMCs. These receptors were taken from a man aged 55 to 70 with colorectal cancer.

V gene TRBV6-5 combines with J gene TRBJ2-7, with TRBD1 identical over 10 bases. The CDR3 loop spans 13 amino acids. The J segment lost 6 bases and the V segment lost 4 bases, leaving 3 bases of the junction unmatched. The germline V gene has CDR1 MNHEY and CDR2 SVGAGI. Here the CDR3 reads CASSFRDRGEQYF. CDR3 coding DNA: TGTGCCAGCAGTTTCCGGGACAGGGGCGAGCAGTACTTC.

This rearrangement joins TRBV4-3 to TRBJ1-2, with D uncertain. V shed 0 bases and J shed 3 bases, with 11 bases lying between them. The CDR3 has 15 amino acids. Germline V CDR1 and CDR2: LGHNA, YSLEER. CDR3 loop: CASSQDTNRDYGYTF. The CDR3 DNA reads TGCGCCAGCAGCCAAGATACAAATCGCGACTATGGCTACACCTTC.

The rearrangement links TRBV30 to TRBJ2-3; the D gene is possibly TRBD2 (5 bases). CDR1 is GTSNPN, CDR2 SVGIG, per germline (reference sequence). There are 15 residues in the CDR3. Trimming cost V 2 bases and J 2 bases, with 14 bases left between them. The CDR3 coding sequence is TGTGCCTGGAGTTCCCCCAGCGGCTTCACAGATACGCAGTATTTT. Encoded protein: CAWSSPSGFTDTQYF.

V usage is TRBV19 and J usage is TRBJ1-1, with a weak D call TRBD1 (5 bases). The V gene lost 3 bases and the J gene lost 0 bases, with 8 bases spanning the gap. CDR3 length: 14 amino acids. Germline CDR1 and CDR2: LNHDA and SQIVND (reference sequence). CDR3 sequence reads: CASSMGRVNTEAFF. In DNA form, the CDR3 reads TGTGCCAGTAGTATGGGCAGGGTGAACACTGAAGCTTTCTTT.